Sequencing of this T cell receptor beta chain was carried out in a study of blood T cells in healthy people across ages. This clonotype occurred a few times. A second roughly 6 to 11 cycle PCR used barcoded and J-beta primers. Every cDNA was tagged by a template-switch adaptor with 12 random nucleotides. One entry per CDR3 protein, called by TCRdb with MiXCR from the 5' RACE reads. The profile shows 450,000 to 600,000 distinct CDR3 sequences, about 25% of them singletons. In germline, CDR1 is KGHDR, CDR2 SFDVKD. Trimming stripped 4 bases from V and 0 bases from J, with 12 bases between. The CDR3 loop spans 16 amino acids. The data were also submitted as part of a second study, on T cells of mothers and their children. This second study says: With unrelated pairs as the comparison, related mother-child pairs had a slightly higher overlap that was not significant.

Sequenced input: blood. This receptor was identified in a boy aged 2-9 years in good health. The gene calls are TRBV24-1 and TRBJ2-1; a weak D match, TRBD2 (6 bases). The chain's CDR3 is CATSDNSGNSYNEQFF. The CDR3 DNA sequence: TGTGCCACCAGTGACAATAGCGGAAACTCCTACAATGAGCAGTTCTTC.